This T cell receptor (beta chain) emerged from a study of long-term antiretroviral therapy in people with HIV. Note on this clone: The antigen remains unidentified.

The run of the v3.0 immunoSEQ assay was at survey level. Using immunoSEQ multiplex PCR, the repertoire was profiled, and TCRdb retains in-frame clones only, with some absent. The sample consists of tens of thousands of clones, 95% of them appearing once. Study results and limitations: Clones with expansion before ART led the repertoire at all time points.

The CDR3 spans 16 residues. Per the germline V gene, CDR1 is LGHNA and CDR2 is YNFKEQ. The junction had 5 bases not matched to a gene; V was cut back by 4 bases and J by 2 bases. This sequence originates from a man aged 25 to 45 with HIV. Material: unsorted PBMCs, obtained 5.3 years after starting antiretroviral therapy. The chain is built from TRBV4-2 and TRBJ2-3; 11 bases map to TRBD2. The CDR3 nucleotides are TGTGCCAGCAGCCCCGAACTAGCGGGGGTCACAGATACGCAGTATTTT. The encoded protein is CASSPELAGVTDTQYF.